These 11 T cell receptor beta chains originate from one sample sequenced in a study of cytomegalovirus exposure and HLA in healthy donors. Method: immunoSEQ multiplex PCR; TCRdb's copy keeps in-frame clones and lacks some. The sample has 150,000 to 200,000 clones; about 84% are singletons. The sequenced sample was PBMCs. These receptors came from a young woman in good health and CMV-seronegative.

The CDR3: CASSPRTSNQPQHF. CDR3 bases: TGTGCCAGCTCACCAAGGACAAGCAATCAGCCCCAGCATTTT. The chain links TRBV18 to TRBJ1-5; a possible D gene is TRBD1 (5 bases). Trimming stripped 2 bases from V and 1 base from J, with 6 bases between. The germline V gene has CDR1 KGHSH and CDR2 LQKENI. This CDR3 has 14 residues.

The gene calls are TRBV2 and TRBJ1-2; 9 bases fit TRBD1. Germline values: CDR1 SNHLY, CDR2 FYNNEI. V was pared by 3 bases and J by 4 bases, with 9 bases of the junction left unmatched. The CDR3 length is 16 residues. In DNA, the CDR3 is TGTGCCAGCAGTGAGGGGACAGGGTGGATTGCCTATGGCTACACCTTC. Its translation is CASSEGTGWIAYGYTF.

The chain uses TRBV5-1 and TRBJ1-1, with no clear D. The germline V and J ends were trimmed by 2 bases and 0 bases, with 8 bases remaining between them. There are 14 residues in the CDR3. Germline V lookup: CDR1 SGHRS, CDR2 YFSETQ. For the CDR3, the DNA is TGCGCCAGCAGCTTTGTTCAGATGAACACTGAAGCTTTCTTT. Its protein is CASSFVQMNTEAFF. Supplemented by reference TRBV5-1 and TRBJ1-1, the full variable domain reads KAGVTQTPRYLIKTRGQQVTLSCSPISGHRSVSWYQQTPGQGLQFLFEYFSETQRNKGNFPGRFSGRQFSNSRSEMNVSTLELGDSALYLCASSFVQMNTEAFFGQGTRLTVV.

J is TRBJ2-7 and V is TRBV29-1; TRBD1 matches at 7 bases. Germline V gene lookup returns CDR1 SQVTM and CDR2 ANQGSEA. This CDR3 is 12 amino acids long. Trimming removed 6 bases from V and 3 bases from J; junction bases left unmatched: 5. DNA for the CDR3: TGCAGCGTCCTTGGACAGGTCTACGAGCAGTACTTC. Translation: CSVLGQVYEQYF.

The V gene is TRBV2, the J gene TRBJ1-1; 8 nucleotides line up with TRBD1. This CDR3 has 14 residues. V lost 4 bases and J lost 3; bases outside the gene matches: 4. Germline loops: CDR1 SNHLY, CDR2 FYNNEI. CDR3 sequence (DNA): TGTGCCAGCAGTGGACAGGGGAGGGACACTGAAGCTTTCTTT. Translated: CASSGQGRDTEAFF.

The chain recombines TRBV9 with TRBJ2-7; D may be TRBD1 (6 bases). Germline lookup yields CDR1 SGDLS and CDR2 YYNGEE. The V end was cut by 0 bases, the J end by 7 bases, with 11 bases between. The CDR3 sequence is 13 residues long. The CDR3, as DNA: TGTGCCAGCAGCGTAGGGGACAATAGGGAGCAGTACTTC. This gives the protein CASSVGDNREQYF.

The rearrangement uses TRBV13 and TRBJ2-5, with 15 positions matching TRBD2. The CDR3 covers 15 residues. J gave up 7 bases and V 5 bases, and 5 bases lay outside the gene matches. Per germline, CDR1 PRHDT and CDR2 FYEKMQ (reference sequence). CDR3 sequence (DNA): TGTGCCAGCAGCCTACGGACTAGCGGGGGGGTGACCCAGTACTTC. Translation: CASSLRTSGGVTQYF.

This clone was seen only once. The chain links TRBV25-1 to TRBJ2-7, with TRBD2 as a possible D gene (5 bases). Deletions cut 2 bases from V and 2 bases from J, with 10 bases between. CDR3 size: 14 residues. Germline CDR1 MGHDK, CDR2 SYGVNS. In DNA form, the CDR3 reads TGTGCCAGCAGTGAAGCGGGCAGGACCTACGAGCAGTACTTC. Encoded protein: CASSEAGRTYEQYF.

CDR3 in DNA: TGTGCCAGCAGCCAAGATAGGACAGGTCATTATCAGCCCCAGCATTTT. Residues: CASSQDRTGHYQPQHF. V gene TRBV4-2 combines with J gene TRBJ1-5; 7 bases line up with TRBD1. Germline CDR1 is LGHNA and CDR2 is YNFKEQ. CDR3 length: 16 residues. The J segment lost 5 bases and the V segment lost 0 bases, leaving 7 bases of the junction unmatched.

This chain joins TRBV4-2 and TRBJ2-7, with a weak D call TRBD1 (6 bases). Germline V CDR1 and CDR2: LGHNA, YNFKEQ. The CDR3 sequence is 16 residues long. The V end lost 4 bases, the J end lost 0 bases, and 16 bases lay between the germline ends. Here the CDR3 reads CASSLGPGANSYEQYF. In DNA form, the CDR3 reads TGTGCCAGCAGCCTGGGACCAGGGGCCAACTCCTACGAGCAGTACTTC.

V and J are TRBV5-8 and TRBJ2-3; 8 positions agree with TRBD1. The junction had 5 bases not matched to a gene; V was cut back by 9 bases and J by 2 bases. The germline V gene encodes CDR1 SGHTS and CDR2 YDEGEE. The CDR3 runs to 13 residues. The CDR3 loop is CATGTGNTDTQYF. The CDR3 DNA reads TGTGCCACTGGGACAGGAAACACAGATACGCAGTATTTT.